The clone carrying this T cell receptor (beta chain) occurred many times. Its matching antigen is unknown. Patients aged 18 to 65 had newly diagnosed hyperthyroidism lasting under 2 months. Each diagnosis was grounded in clinical symptoms, serum thyroxine and TRAb, thyroid ultrasound, and orbital computed tomography. CDR3 length: 9 residues. The germline V gene encodes CDR1 SNHLY and CDR2 FYNNEI. The V end was cut by 10 bases, the J end by 8 bases, with 8 bases between. These data belong to a study of T cells in Graves' hyperthyroidism and ophthalmopathy. Amplification of TCR beta CDR3 regions used RNA as the template. TCR CDR3 regions were first amplified by RT-PCR with HTBI primers. MiXCR, applied by TCRdb to the multiplex PCR reads, yields one record per CDR3 protein. The sample includes approximately 360,000 distinct CDR3 sequences, less than 20% of them seen just once. Points from the study as a whole: Stable hyperthyroidism and ophthalmopathy were separated using 13 V-J signatures.

Sequencing was carried out using blood. The chain uses TRBV2 and TRBJ1-1; D call uncertain. The sequence derives from a woman in her late teens or twenties with Graves' hyperthyroidism that later progressed to Graves' ophthalmopathy. The CDR3 DNA is TGTGCCATTGGACTGGAAGCTTTCTTT. This codes for CAIGLEAFF.